Presented here are 12 T cell receptor beta chains from one specimen sequenced in a study of blood T cells in healthy people across ages. Through a sample-barcoded 5' primer and a J-beta primer mix, a second PCR was run for about 6 to 12 cycles. TCRdb called the 5' RACE reads again in MiXCR, with one record for every CDR3 protein. The sample consists of roughly 640,000 distinct CDR3 sequences, about 30% of them appearing once. Sequencing was carried out using blood. The receptors originated from an elderly woman in good health.

The chain employs TRBV7-9 and TRBJ2-1; 9 nucleotides match TRBD1. The J call may be incorrect, as the DNA end agrees better with TRBJ2-7. Germline values: CDR1 SEHNR, CDR2 FQNEAQ (reference sequence). The CDR3 has 15 amino acids. The CDR3 sequence: CASSKTGGSYNEQYF. The CDR3 DNA is TGTGCCAGCAGCAAGACAGGGGGGTCCTACAATGAGCAGTACTTC.

To note about this clonotype: A much larger clonotype is one base distant, so this may be a read error. The chain recombines TRBV9 with TRBJ1-5, with a possible D match to TRBD1 (5 bases). Germline CDR1 reads SGDLS; CDR2 reads YYNGEE. This CDR3 is 16 amino acids long. CDR3 sequence: CANSVDSGFGNQPQHF. The CDR3, as DNA: TGTGCCAACAGCGTAGACTCAGGGTTCGGCAATCAGCCCCAGCATTTT. The full variable domain, its missing parts supplied by reference TRBV9 and TRBJ1-5, is DSGVTQTPKHLITATGQRVTLRCSPRSGDLSVYWYQQSLDQGLQFLIQYYNGEERAKGNILERFSAQQFPDLHSELNLSSLELGDSALYFCANSVDSGFGNQPQHFGDGTRLSIL.

The chain couples TRBV27 to TRBJ2-7; 8 nucleotides line up with TRBD2. Germline CDR1 reads MNHEY; CDR2 reads SMNVEV (reference sequence). CDR3 length: 15 amino acids. With V trimmed by 3 bases and J by 3 bases, 7 bases remained unmatched. The CDR3 region has the DNA TGTGCCAGCAGTTTGTCCCCGGGAGGGGACTACGAGCAGTACTTC. It codes for CASSLSPGGDYEQYF.

V is TRBV10-3 and J is TRBJ2-7; 12 bases fit TRBD2. The ends lost 4 bases at V and 0 bases at J; junction bases unmatched: 4. The CDR3 length is 16 residues. Germline V gene lookup returns CDR1 ENHRY and CDR2 SYGVKD. The CDR3 DNA reads TGTGCCATCAGTGGGACTAGCGGGAAAAGCTCCTACGAGCAGTACTTC. The encoded protein is CAISGTSGKSSYEQYF.

This clonotype was recorded at least ten times. The chain couples TRBV6-2 or TRBV6-3 to TRBJ1-1; D gene unclear. Germline V gene lookup returns CDR1 MNHEY and CDR2 SVGEGT. The CDR3 runs to 12 residues. V lost 8 bases to trimming and J lost 3 bases, with 10 bases between them. CDR3 in amino acids: CASATAYTEAFF. As DNA, the CDR3 is TGTGCCAGCGCTACAGCTTACACTGAAGCTTTCTTT.

Details on this clonotype: A much larger clone differs from this one at a single base, so this may be a read error. The chain joins TRBV15 to TRBJ2-3; possibly TRBD1 or TRBD2 for D (5 bases each). In germline, CDR1 is LNHNV, CDR2 YYDKDF (reference sequence). Trimming cost V 9 bases and J 4 bases, with 17 bases left between them. This CDR3 has 14 residues. The CDR3 coding sequence is TGTGCCACTTCCCCGAGGGGCATCGCAGATACGCAGTATTTT. This sequence encodes CATSPRGIADTQYF.

Concerning this clonotype itself: A clone one base away is much larger, so this may be a read error. This rearrangement joins TRBV3-1 to TRBJ2-5; TRBD1 is a possible D gene (6 bases). The J call is doubtful: the DNA matches TRBJ2-1 better. CDR3 size: 14 residues. The germline V gene encodes CDR1 LGHDT and CDR2 YNNKEL (reference sequence). The CDR3 coding sequence is TGTGCCAGCAGCGAGGGGGACATCCAAGAGACCCAGTTCTTC. As protein: CASSEGDIQETQFF.

A note on this clonotype: This clone may be a read error of a much larger clone one base away. The V and J genes are TRBV9 and TRBJ2-3; no clear D gene. CDR3 size: 15 residues. In germline, CDR1 is SGDLS, CDR2 YYNGEE. The CDR3 is CASSVVPGPTDTQFF. The CDR3, as DNA: TGTGCCAGCAGCGTAGTCCCAGGACCCACAGATACGCAGTTTTTT.

There are a few counts of this clonotype. This clone may be a read error of a much larger clone one base away. V and J are TRBV11-2 and TRBJ2-5; either TRBD1 or TRBD2 may fit D (5 bases each). The CDR3 is made up of 13 amino acids. V lost 0 bases and J 11 bases, leaving 13 bases between the germline ends. The germline gives CDR1 SGHAT, CDR2 FQNNGV. CDR3 residues: CASSLEPGTGQYF. Written as DNA, the CDR3 is TGTGCCAGCAGCTTAGAGCCGGGGACGGGGCAGTACTTC.

To note about this clonotype: This may stem from a read error, because a much larger clone lies one nucleotide away. This chain joins TRBV5-1 and TRBJ1-6; 8 nucleotides line up with TRBD1. The CDR3 consists of 15 residues. CDR1 is SGHRS and CDR2 is YFSETQ in the germline V gene. The CDR3, as DNA: TGCTCCAGCAGCTTTAACAGGGGGGCAAATTCACCCCTCCACTTT. This gives the protein CSSSFNRGANSPLHF.

The chain recombines TRBV12-3 or TRBV12-4 with TRBJ1-1; 8 bases are a match to TRBD1. V shed 5 bases and J 0 bases; nucleotides not matched to a gene: 8. The CDR3 covers 16 residues. CDR3 protein: CASSVTGVGLNTEAFF. Written as DNA, the CDR3 is TGTGCCAGCAGTGTGACAGGGGTGGGGCTGAACACTGAAGCTTTCTTT.

The rearrangement joins TRBV10-3 to TRBJ2-5, with 9 bases that match TRBD2. The CDR3 runs to 17 residues. Germline CDR1 ENHRY, CDR2 SYGVKD. V dropped 3 bases and J dropped 1; count of bases not matched to a gene: 9. CDR3 in amino acids: CAISDPGTSWGQETQYF. The CDR3 region has the DNA TGTGCCATCAGTGACCCCGGGACTAGCTGGGGCCAAGAGACCCAGTACTTC.